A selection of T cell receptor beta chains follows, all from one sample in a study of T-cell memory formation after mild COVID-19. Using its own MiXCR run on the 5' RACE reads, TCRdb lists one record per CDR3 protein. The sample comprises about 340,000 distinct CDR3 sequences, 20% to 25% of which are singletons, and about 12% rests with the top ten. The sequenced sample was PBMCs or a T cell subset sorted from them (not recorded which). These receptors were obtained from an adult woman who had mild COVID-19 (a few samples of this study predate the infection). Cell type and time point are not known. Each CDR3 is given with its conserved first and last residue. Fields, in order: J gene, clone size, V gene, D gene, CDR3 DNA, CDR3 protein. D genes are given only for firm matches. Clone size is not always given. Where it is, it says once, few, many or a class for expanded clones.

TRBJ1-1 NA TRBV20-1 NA TGCAGTGCTAGAGATTATTGGGACTACACTGAAGCTTTCTTT CSARDYWDYTEAFF
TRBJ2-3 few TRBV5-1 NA TGCGCCAGCAGCTTTCACGGGACGGGGACAGATACGCAGTATTTT CASSFHGTGTDTQYF
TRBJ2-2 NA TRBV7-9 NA TGTGCCAGCAGCCTCTCGCGCGCGAACACCGGGGAGCTGTTTTTT CASSLSRANTGELFF
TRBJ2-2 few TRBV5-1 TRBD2 TGCGCCAGCAGCTTGGAAGTTATAGCGGGAAACACCGGGGAGCTGTTTTTT CASSLEVIAGNTGELFF
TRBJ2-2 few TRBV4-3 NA TGCGCCAGCAGCCAAGATCGGGCCGGGGAGCTGTTTTTT CASSQDRAGELFF
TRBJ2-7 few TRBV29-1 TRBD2 TGCAGCGTCCTTGGACTAGCGGGAGTCCCCGAGCAGTACTTC CSVLGLAGVPEQYF
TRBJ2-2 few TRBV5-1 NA TGCGCCAGCAGCTTGGAATCGGGGGTGAACACCGGGGAGCTGTTTTTT CASSLESGVNTGELFF
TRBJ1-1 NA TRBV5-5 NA TGTGCCAGCAGCCCCGGGCTGGGTCTCGAGAGGACTGAAGCTTTCTTT CASSPGLGLERTEAFF
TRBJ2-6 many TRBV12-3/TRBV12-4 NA TGTGCCAGCCGAACGTCTGGGGCCAACGTCCTGACTTTC CASRTSGANVLTF
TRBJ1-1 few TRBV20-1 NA TGCAGTGCTAGGACAGTTCTAGAAGCTTTCTTT CSARTVLEAFF
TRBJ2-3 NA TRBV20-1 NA TGCAGTGCTCGGAGTGGAGGGCCAGATACGCAGTATTTT CSARSGGPDTQYF
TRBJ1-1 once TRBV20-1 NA TGCACCCTACCACAGAACACTGAAGCTTTCTTT CTLPQNTEAFF
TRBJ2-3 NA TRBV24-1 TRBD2 TGTGCCACCAGTGATGGGCTAGCGGGGAGCACAGATACGCAGTATTTT CATSDGLAGSTDTQYF
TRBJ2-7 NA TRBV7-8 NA TGTGCCAGCAGCTTATGGGGCCAGGTGGACGAGCAGTACTTC CASSLWGQVDEQYF
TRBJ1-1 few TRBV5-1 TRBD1 TGCGCCAGCAGCTTGGTGGGACAGGAGGTTTTCTTT CASSLVGQEVFF
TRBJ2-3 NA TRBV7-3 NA TGTGCCAGCAGCCCGGGTAGTAGGTCCCGCACAGATACGCAGTATTTT CASSPGSRSRTDTQYF
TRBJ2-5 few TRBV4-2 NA TGTGCCAGCAGCCAAACTAGCACTCCGGAGACCCAGTACTTC CASSQTSTPETQYF
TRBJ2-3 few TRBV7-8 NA TGTGCCAGCAGCTTTAGTAGGCAGGGAAGCACAGATACGCAGTATTTT CASSFSRQGSTDTQYF
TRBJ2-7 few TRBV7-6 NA TGTGCCAGCAGCCGAGCGTATGACGGGGGGCTGGACGAGCAGTACTTC CASSRAYDGGLDEQYF
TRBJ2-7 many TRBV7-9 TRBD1 TGTGCCAGCAGCTTGGGACAGAATTACTACGAGCAGTACTTC CASSLGQNYYEQYF
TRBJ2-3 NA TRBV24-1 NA TGTGCCAACAGTGATTTGCGGCGGGGAGCCACAGATACGCAGTATTTT CANSDLRRGATDTQYF
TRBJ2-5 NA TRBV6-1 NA TGTGCCAGCAGTGAACATTCAGGACCTAAAGAGACCCAGTACTTC CASSEHSGPKETQYF
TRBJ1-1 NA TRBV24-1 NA TGTGCCACCAGTGATGGGCCCGCTGAAGCTTTCTTT CATSDGPAEAFF
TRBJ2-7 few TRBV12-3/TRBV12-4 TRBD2 TGTGCCAGCACCTTGCTAGCGGGAGGCCACGAGCAGTACTTC CASTLLAGGHEQYF
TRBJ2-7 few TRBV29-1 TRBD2 TGCAGCGTTGAAGTGGGGCGGGAGACCTACGAGCAGTACTTC CSVEVGRETYEQYF
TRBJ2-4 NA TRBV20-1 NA TGCAGTGCTAGACGGATGACAGATCGGGAGTACTTC CSARRMTDREYF
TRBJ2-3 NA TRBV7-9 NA TGTGCCAGCAGCTCAGCGATTCGCACAGATACGCAGTATTTT CASSSAIRTDTQYF
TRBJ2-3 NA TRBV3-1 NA TGTGCCAGCAGCCAAGTGATCGGCGGGGGCACAGATACGCAGTATTTT CASSQVIGGGTDTQYF
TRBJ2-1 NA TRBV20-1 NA TGCAGTGCTAGGGTCAGGGCGGATGAGCAGTTCTTC CSARVRADEQFF
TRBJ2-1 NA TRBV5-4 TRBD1 TGTGCCAGCGGGGGTCCGGGACAGATTTACAATGAGCAGTTCTTC CASGGPGQIYNEQFF
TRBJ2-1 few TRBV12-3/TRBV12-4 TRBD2 TGTGCCAGCAGTGATACAGGGACTAGCGCCAGCTCCTACAATGAGCAGTTCTTC CASSDTGTSASSYNEQFF
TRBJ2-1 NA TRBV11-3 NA TGTGCCAGCAGCTTCCCTGGGGATGTCATTGAGCAGTTCTTC CASSFPGDVIEQFF
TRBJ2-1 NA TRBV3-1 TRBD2 TGTGCCAGCAGCCATCGGGGGGGCCTCACCTACAATGAGCAGTTCTTC CASSHRGGLTYNEQFF
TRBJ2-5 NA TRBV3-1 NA TGTGCCAGCAGCCAAGCCAGGGAGACCCAGTACTTC CASSQARETQYF
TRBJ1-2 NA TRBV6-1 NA TGTGCCAGCAGTACCCACAGGGAACGGCACTATGGCTACACCTTC CASSTHRERHYGYTF
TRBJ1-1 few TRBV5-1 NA TGCGCCAGCAGCTTGAAGGGGTGGAACACTGAAGCTTTCTTT CASSLKGWNTEAFF
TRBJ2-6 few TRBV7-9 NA TGTGCCAGCAGCCCCGTAAGGGGCCAGGTATCTGGGGCCAACGTCCTGACTTTC CASSPVRGQVSGANVLTF
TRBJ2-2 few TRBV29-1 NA TGCAGCGGGGGGATGGGAGCGGAGACCGGGGAGCTGTTTTTT CSGGMGAETGELFF
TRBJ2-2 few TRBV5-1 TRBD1 TGCGCCAGCAGCTTCGGACAGGGGTTTAGCGGGGAGCTGTTTTTT CASSFGQGFSGELFF
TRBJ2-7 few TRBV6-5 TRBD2 TGTGCCAGCAAAACTAGCGGAGCGTACTACGAGCAGTACTTC CASKTSGAYYEQYF
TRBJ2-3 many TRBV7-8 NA TGTGCCAGCAGCTTAGCTGTAGGTGATACGCAGTATTTT CASSLAVGDTQYF
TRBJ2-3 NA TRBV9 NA TGTGCCAGCAGTCCGGGACGGAATTTAGATACGCAGTATTTT CASSPGRNLDTQYF
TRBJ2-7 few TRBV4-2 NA TGTGCCAGCAGCCGAGATAACAGGGCGTTGTACGAGCAGTACTTC CASSRDNRALYEQYF
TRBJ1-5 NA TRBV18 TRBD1 TGTGCCAGCTCACGACAGGGGGGTTTGGATCAGCCCCAGCATTTT CASSRQGGLDQPQHF
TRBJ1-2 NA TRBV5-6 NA TGTGCCAGCAGCTTGGGTGCGGGACGGCAGACTAACTATGGCTACACCTTC CASSLGAGRQTNYGYTF
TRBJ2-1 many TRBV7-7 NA TGTGCCAGCAGCCCGTATGGAAGAAACAATGAGCAGTTCTTC CASSPYGRNNEQFF
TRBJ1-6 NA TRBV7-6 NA TGTGCCAGCAGCCAGAGTGAGGGCGGCAATTCACCCCTCCACTTT CASSQSEGGNSPLHF
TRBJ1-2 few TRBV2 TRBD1 TGTGCCAGCAGTGTGGGACAGATCTATGGCTACACCTTC CASSVGQIYGYTF
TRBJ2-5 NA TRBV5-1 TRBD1 TGCGCCAGCAGCCCAGGGACAGGGGGACAAGAGACCCAGTACTTC CASSPGTGGQETQYF
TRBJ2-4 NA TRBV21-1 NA TGTGCCAGCAGCAAGGATCCCCGAATGGACAGGCTAGCCAAAAACATTCAGTACTTC CASSKDPRMDRLAKNIQYF
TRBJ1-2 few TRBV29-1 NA TGCAGCGTTGAAAGTACGAACTATGGCTACACCTTC CSVESTNYGYTF
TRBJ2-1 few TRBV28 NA TGTGCCAGCAGTTCTCAGGAAACAACCTACAATGAGCAGTTCTTC CASSSQETTYNEQFF
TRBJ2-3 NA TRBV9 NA TGTGCCAGCAGCGCTCCGGGACTGCACACAGATACGCAGTATTTT CASSAPGLHTDTQYF
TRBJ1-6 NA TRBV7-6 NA TGTGCCAGCAGCCCTACAGTAAACTCACCCCTCCACTTT CASSPTVNSPLHF
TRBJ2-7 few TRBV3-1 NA TGTGCCAGCAGCTCTGCTGCGGCGAGTGAGCAGTACTTC CASSSAAASEQYF